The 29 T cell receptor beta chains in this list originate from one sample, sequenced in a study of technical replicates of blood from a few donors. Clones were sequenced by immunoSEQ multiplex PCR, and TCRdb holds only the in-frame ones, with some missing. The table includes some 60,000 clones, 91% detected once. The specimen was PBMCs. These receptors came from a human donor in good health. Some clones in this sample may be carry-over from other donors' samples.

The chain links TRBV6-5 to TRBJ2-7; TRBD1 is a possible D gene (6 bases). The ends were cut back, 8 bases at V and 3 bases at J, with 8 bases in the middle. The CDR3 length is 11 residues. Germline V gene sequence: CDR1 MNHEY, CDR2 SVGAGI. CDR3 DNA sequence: TGTGCCAGCTGGGACAACTACGAGCAGTACTTC. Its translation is CASWDNYEQYF.

The CDR3 region is CASSLAQDTQYF. In nucleotides, the CDR3 is TGTGCCAGCAGCTTAGCACAAGATACGCAGTATTTT. V and J are TRBV7-2 and TRBJ2-3; D not resolved. The CDR3 has 12 residues. Germline V lookup: CDR1 SGHTA, CDR2 FQGNSA. V lost 0 bases and J 5 bases, leaving 3 bases between the germline ends. The whole variable domain, filled in from reference TRBV7-2 and TRBJ2-3, reads GAGVSQSPSNKVTEKGKDVELRCDPISGHTALYWYRQSLGQGLEFLIYFQGNSAPDKSGLPSDRFSAERTGGSVSTLTIQRTQQEDSAVYLCASSLAQDTQYFGPGTRLTVL.

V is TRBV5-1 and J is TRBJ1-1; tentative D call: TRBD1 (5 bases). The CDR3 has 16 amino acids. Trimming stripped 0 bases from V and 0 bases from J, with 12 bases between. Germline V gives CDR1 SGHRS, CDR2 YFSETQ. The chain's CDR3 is CASSLGGTGMNTEAFF. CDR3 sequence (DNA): TGCGCCAGCAGCTTGGGTGGGACTGGCATGAACACTGAAGCTTTCTTT.

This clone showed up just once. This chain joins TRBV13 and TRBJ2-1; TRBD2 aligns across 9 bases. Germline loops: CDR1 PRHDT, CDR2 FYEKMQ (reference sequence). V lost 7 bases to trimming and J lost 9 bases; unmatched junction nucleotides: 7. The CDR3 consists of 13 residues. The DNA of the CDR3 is TGTGCCAGCACGGCGGGAGGGAACGGTGAGCAGTTCTTC. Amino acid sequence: CASTAGGNGEQFF.

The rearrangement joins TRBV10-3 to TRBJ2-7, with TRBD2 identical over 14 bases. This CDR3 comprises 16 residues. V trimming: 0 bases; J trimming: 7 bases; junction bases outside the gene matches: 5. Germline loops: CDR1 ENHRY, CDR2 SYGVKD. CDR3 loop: CAISESGTSGRGEQYF. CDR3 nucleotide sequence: TGTGCCATCAGTGAGTCGGGGACTAGCGGGAGAGGTGAGCAGTACTTC.

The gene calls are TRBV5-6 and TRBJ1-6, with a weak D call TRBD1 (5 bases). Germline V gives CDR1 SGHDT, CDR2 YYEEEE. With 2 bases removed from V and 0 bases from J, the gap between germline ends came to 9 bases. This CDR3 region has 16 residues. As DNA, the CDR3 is TGTGCCAGCAGCTTCGGGGGGAGCTCCTATAATTCACCCCTCCACTTT. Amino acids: CASSFGGSSYNSPLHF.

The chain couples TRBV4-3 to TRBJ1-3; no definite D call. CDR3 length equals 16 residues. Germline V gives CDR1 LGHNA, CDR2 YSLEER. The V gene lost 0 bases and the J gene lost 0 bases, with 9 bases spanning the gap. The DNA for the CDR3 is TGCGCCAGCAGCCAAGAATTTGGGAGCTCTGGAAACACCATATATTTT. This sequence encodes CASSQEFGSSGNTIYF.

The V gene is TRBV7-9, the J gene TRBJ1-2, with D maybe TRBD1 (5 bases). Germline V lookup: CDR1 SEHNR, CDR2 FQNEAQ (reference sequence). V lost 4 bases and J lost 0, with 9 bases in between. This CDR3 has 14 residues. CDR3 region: CASSSRASNYGYTF. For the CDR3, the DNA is TGTGCCAGCAGCTCCAGGGCCTCTAACTATGGCTACACCTTC. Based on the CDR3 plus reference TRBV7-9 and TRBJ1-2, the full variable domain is DTGVSQNPRHKITKRGQNVTFRCDPISEHNRLYWYRQTLGQGPEFLTYFQNEAQLEKSRLLSDRFSAERPKGSFSTLEIQRTEQGDSAMYLCASSSRASNYGYTFGSGTRLTVV.

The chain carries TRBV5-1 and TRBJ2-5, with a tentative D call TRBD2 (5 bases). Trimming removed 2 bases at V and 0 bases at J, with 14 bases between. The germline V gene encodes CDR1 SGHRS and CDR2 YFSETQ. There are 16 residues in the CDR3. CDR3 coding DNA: TGCGCCAGCAGCTTCCGGGGTAGCCTGTACCAAGAGACCCAGTACTTC. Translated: CASSFRGSLYQETQYF.

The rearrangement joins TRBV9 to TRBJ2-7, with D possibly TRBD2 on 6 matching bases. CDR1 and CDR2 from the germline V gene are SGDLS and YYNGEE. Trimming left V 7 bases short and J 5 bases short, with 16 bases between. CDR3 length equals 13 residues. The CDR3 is CASVHSRGNEQYF. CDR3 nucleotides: TGTGCCAGCGTACACTCCCGGGGGAACGAGCAGTACTTC. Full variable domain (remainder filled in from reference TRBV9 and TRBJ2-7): DSGVTQTPKHLITATGQRVTLRCSPRSGDLSVYWYQQSLDQGLQFLIQYYNGEERAKGNILERFSAQQFPDLHSELNLSSLELGDSALYFCASVHSRGNEQYFGPGTRLTVT.

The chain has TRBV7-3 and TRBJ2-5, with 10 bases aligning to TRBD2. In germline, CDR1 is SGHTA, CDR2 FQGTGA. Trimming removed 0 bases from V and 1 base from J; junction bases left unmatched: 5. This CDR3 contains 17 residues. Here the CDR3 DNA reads TGTGCCAGCAGCTTAACCCCTAGCGGGGGACCCCAAGAGACCCAGTACTTC. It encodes CASSLTPSGGPQETQYF.

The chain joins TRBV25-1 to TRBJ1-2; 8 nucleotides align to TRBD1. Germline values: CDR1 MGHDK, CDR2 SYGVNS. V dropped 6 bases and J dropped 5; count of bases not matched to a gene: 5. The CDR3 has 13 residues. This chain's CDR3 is CASRADRVYGYTF. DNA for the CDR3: TGTGCCAGCAGGGCGGACAGGGTGTATGGCTACACCTTC.

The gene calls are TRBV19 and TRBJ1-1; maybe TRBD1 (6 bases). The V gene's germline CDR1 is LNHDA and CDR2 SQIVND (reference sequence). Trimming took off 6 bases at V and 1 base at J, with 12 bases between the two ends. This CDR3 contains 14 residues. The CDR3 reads CASRFRGANTEAFF. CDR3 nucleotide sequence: TGTGCCAGTAGATTCAGGGGCGCGAACACTGAAGCTTTCTTT. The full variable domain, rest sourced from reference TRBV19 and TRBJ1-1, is DGGITQSPKYLFRKEGQNVTLSCEQNLNHDAMYWYRQDPGQGLRLIYYSQIVNDFQKGDIAEGYSVSREKKESFPLTVTSAQKNPTAFYLCASRFRGANTEAFFGQGTRLTVV.

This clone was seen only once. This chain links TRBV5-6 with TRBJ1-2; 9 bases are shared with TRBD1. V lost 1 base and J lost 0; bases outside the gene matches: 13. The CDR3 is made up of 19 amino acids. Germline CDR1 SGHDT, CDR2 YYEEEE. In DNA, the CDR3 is TGTGCCAGCAGCTTGATTCCCCCCGGGACAGGGCCCACTAACTATGGCTACACCTTC. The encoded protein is CASSLIPPGTGPTNYGYTF.

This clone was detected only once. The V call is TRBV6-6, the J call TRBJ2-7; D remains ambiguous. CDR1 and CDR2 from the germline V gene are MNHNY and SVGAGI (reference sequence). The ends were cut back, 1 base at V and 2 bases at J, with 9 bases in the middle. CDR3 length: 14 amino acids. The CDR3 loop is CASSYLSQAYEQYF. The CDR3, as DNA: TGTGCCAGCAGTTACTTGTCGCAGGCCTACGAGCAGTACTTC.

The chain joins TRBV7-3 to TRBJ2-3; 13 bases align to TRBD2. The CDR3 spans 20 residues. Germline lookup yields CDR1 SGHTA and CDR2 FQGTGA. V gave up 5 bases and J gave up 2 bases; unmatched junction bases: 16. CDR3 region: CASSRRRLAGGKATTDTQYF. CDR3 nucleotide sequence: TGTGCCAGCAGCCGACGGCGACTAGCGGGAGGCAAGGCTACCACAGATACGCAGTATTTT.

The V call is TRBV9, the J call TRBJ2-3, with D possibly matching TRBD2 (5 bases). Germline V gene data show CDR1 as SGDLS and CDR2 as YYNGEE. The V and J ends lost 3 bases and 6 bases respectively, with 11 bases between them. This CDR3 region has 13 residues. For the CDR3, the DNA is TGTGCCAGCAGCGCCGCGGGCAGGGATACGCAGTATTTT. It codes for CASSAAGRDTQYF. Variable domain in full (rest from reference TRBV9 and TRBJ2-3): DSGVTQTPKHLITATGQRVTLRCSPRSGDLSVYWYQQSLDQGLQFLIQYYNGEERAKGNILERFSAQQFPDLHSELNLSSLELGDSALYFCASSAAGRDTQYFGPGTRLTVL.

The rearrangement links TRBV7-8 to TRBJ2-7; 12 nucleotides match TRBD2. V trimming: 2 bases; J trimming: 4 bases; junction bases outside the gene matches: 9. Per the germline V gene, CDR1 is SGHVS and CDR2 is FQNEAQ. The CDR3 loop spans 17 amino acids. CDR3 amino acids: CASSLTLAGGPYYEQYF. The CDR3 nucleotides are TGTGCCAGCAGCTTAACTCTAGCGGGAGGGCCGTATTACGAGCAGTACTTC.

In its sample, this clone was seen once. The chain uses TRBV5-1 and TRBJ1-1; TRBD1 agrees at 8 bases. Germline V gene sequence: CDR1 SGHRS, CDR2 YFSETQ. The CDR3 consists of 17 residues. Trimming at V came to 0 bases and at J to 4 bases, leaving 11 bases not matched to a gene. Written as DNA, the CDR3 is TGCGCCAGCAGCTTGGAGTTTGACAGGGGAGGTGGCACTGAAGCTTTCTTT. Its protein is CASSLEFDRGGGTEAFF. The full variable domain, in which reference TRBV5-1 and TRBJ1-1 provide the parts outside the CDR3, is KAGVTQTPRYLIKTRGQQVTLSCSPISGHRSVSWYQQTPGQGLQFLFEYFSETQRNKGNFPGRFSGRQFSNSRSEMNVSTLELGDSALYLCASSLEFDRGGGTEAFFGQGTRLTVV.

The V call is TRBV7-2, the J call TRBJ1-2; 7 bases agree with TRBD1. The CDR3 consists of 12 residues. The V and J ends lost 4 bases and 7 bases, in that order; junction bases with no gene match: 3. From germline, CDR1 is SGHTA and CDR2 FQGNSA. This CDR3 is CASSSDRFGYTF. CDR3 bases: TGTGCCAGCAGCTCGGACAGGTTTGGCTACACCTTC.

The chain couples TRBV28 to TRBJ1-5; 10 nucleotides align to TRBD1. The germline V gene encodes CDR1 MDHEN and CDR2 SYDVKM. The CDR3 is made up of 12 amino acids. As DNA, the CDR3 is TGTGCAACGGACAGGGGGAATCAGCCCCAGCATTTT. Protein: CATDRGNQPQHF.

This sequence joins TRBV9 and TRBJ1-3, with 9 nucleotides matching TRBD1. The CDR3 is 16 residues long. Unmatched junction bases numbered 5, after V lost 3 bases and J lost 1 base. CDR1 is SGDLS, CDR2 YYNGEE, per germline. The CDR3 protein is CASSGGQGRSGNTIYF. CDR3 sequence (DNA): TGTGCCAGCAGCGGCGGACAGGGGAGGTCTGGAAACACCATATATTTT.

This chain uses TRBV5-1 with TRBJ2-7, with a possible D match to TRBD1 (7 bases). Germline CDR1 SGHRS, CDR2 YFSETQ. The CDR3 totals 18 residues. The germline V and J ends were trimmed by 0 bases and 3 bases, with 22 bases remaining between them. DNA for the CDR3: TGCGCCAGCAGCTTGGGGACAGGACTACGGCTAAACCACTACGAGCAGTACTTC. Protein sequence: CASSLGTGLRLNHYEQYF.

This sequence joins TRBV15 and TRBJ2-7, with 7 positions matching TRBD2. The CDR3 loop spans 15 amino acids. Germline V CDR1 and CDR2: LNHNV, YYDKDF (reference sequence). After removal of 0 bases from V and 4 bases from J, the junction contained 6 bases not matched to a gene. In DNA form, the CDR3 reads TGTGCCACCAGCAGAGATTCCGAGGGAGGGTACGAGCAGTACTTC. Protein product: CATSRDSEGGYEQYF.

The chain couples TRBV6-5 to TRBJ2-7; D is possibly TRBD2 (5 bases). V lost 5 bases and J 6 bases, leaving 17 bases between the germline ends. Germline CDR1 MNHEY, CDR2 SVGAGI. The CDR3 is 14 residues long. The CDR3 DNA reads TGTGCCAGCAGTGCCTGGCGGGCGAATCCCGAGCAGTACTTC. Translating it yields CASSAWRANPEQYF.

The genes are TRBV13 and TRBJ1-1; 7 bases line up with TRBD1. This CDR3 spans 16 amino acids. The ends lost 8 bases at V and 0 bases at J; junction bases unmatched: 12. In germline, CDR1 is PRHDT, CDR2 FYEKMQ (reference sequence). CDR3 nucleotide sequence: TGTGCCAGCCGACCTCCGGGACAGCTTATGAACACTGAAGCTTTCTTT. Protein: CASRPPGQLMNTEAFF. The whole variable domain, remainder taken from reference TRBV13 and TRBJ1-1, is AAGVIQSPRHLIKEKRETATLKCYPIPRHDTVYWYQQGPGQDPQFLISFYEKMQSDKGSIPDRFSAQQFSDYHSELNMSSLELGDSALYFCASRPPGQLMNTEAFFGQGTRLTVV.

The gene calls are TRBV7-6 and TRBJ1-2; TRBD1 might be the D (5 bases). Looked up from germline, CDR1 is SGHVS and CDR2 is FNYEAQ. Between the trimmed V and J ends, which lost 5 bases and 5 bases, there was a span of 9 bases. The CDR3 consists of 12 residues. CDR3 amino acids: CASSQQGYGYTF. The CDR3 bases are TGTGCCAGCAGCCAGCAGGGATATGGCTACACCTTC.

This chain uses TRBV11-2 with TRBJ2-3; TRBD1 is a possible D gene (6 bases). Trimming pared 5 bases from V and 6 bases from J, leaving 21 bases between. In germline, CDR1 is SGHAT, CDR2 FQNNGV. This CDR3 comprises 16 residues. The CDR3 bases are TGTGCCAGCAGCCCCGAGACAGGATCATATGGGGATACGCAGTATTTT. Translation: CASSPETGSYGDTQYF.

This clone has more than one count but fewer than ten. In DNA form, the CDR3 reads TGCGCCAGCAAAGTAGGACTCGGAGATACGCAGTATTTT. Translated: CASKVGLGDTQYF. The genes are TRBV4-1 and TRBJ2-3; tentative D call: TRBD2 (5 bases). The CDR3 totals 13 residues. Germline V lookup: CDR1 MGHRA, CDR2 YSYEKL. The V end was cut by 7 bases, the J end by 5 bases, with 13 bases between.